This T cell receptor beta chain was captured in a study of T cells in Graves' hyperthyroidism and ophthalmopathy. Germline CDR1 is LNHDA and CDR2 is SQIVND (reference sequence). Trimming removed 4 bases from V and 6 bases from J, with 11 bases in between. The CDR3 runs to 13 residues. Researchers took RNA transcripts and amplified the TCR beta CDR3 regions from them. TCR CDR3 regions were first amplified by RT-PCR with HTBI primers. TCRdb reprocessed the multiplex PCR reads via MiXCR and lists one record per CDR3 protein. Of 490,000 or so distinct CDR3 sequences listed, approximately 23% are singletons.

This clonotype originated in an older woman with Graves' ophthalmopathy. V gene TRBV19 combines with J gene TRBJ2-3; possibly TRBD2 for D (6 bases). Material for sequencing was blood. CDR3 in DNA: TGTGCCAGTAGTACCGGGAGTTGGGATACGCAGTATTTT. It codes for CASSTGSWDTQYF.